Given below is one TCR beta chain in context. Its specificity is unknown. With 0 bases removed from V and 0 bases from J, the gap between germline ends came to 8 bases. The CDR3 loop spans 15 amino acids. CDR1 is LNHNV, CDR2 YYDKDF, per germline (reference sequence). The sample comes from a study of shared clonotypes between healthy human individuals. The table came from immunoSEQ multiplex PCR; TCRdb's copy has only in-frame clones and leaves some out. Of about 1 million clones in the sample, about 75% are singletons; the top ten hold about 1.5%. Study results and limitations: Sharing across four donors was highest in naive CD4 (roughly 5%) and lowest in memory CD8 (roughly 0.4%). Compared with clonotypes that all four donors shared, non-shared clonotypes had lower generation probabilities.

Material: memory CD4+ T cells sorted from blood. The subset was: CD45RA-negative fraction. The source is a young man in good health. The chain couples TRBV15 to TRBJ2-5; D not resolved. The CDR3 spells CATSRDRANQETQYF. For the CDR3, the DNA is TGTGCCACCAGCAGAGATCGGGCCAACCAAGAGACCCAGTACTTC.